This TCR beta chain was sequenced during a study of cytomegalovirus exposure and HLA in healthy donors. Study summary: Early released data comprised 80 million or so unique TCRs from HLA-typed donors.

Researchers ran the PCR with 60 Vbeta and 13 Jbeta primers. Clones were sequenced by immunoSEQ multiplex PCR, and TCRdb holds only the in-frame ones, with some missing. The data hold roughly 84,000 clones, with roughly 64% observed a single time. This clone has a handful of counts. The CDR3 consists of 14 residues. Germline CDR1 is SNHLY and CDR2 is FYNNEI. Trimming took off 3 bases at V and 1 base at J, with 9 bases between the two ends. The chain uses TRBV2 and TRBJ1-1; D may be TRBD1 (6 bases). This clonotype was sampled from a woman between 40 and 55 years old in good health and CMV-seropositive. The material sequenced was PBMCs. The CDR3 reads CASSETGRNTEAFF. CDR3 bases: TGTGCCAGCAGTGAGACAGGACGGAACACTGAAGCTTTCTTT.